This T cell receptor beta chain was recorded in a study of OX40 agonist ivuxolimab in advanced cancers. For the study in its entirety: The costimulatory receptor OX40 (CD134) was targeted by ivuxolimab, a fully human IgG2 agonistic monoclonal antibody. Partial responses occurred in three dose-escalation patients: two with cutaneous melanoma and one with hepatocellular carcinoma. Intravenous ivuxolimab was administered to patients every 2 weeks at six dose levels: 0.01, 0.1, 0.3, 1.5, 3 and 10 mg/kg. The paper describes the monotherapy dose-escalation part (N of about 50 patients) of the phase I trial of ivuxolimab. Of the approximately 50 dose-escalation patients, hepatocellular carcinoma was present in about 20, melanoma in roughly 15, renal cell carcinoma in 9 and head and neck cancer in 9. In the dose-escalation cohort, roughly 80% of patients were male, and the mean age was approximately 64 years, with a range of roughly 23 to 85. Peripheral TCRbeta sequencing was intended to test whether TCR sequence diversity was altered and clonal T-cell expansion was caused by ivuxolimab. Patients were allowed to have had prior anti-PD-1, anti-PD-L1 or anti-CTLA-4 therapy, and around 43% of the dose-escalation patients had been treated with checkpoint inhibitors. Points the paper makes about the study in general: At doses of 0.1 to 3.0 mg/kg, clonal expansion of both CD4+ and CD8+ blood T cells was observed from baseline to week 6. Antigen specificity was not determined for the clonally expanded peripheral T cells. Partial responders in the 0.1-3.0 mg/kg groups had among the lowest normalized peripheral clonal expansion, especially among CD8+ T cells. Low levels of normalized T-cell clonal expansion were also seen in some patients who did not respond. After ivuxolimab, CD8+ T cells had more expanded clones than CD4+ T cells on average.

To sequence the TCRbeta CDR3 region, genomic DNA was isolated from the sorted cells. The immunoSEQ Assay was used to sequence the TCRbeta CDR3 regions. The clones in this table, taken by TCRdb from immuneACCESS, are in-frame only. Not every clone is retained; where verified, under half of the shortfall comes from an unresolved V gene, and the cause of the rest is unknown. This sample comprises 50,000 to 65,000 clones, around 80% of them detected only once. The ten largest clones represent less than 1.2% of the sample. On this clone: Its target antigen remains unknown. No base quality values were provided; no much bigger clone lies one nucleotide off.

From a lookup of the germline V gene, CDR1 and CDR2 are SGHRS and YFSETQ. Unmatched junction bases come to 10, with V trimmed by 0 bases and J by 5 bases. Including the terminal cysteine and phenylalanine, the CDR3 comprises 17 residues. Kept here is only the CDR3 DNA, which spans 51 bases and is read in frame from base 1. Patients with a history of autoimmune disease or receiving systemic immunosuppression were excluded from the trial. In every dose cohort, peripheral blood was drawn for TCR sequencing at baseline, cycle 4 day 1, and cycle 7 day 1. Samples were obtained from an open-label, multicenter, first-in-human phase I dose-escalation trial of ivuxolimab. Adults with locally advanced or metastatic melanoma, renal cell carcinoma, hepatocellular carcinoma or head and neck squamous cell carcinoma were enrolled in the trial. Before TCR sequencing, CD4+ T cells and CD8+ T cells were sorted from peripheral blood as separate populations.

Material: CD4+ or CD8+ T cells sorted from blood, obtained in a trial of the OX40 agonist ivuxolimab. The receptor was derived from an adult with an advanced solid tumor such as melanoma, head and neck, liver or kidney cancer. The V gene is TRBV5-1 and the J gene is TRBJ2-5; TRBD1 matches 10 bases in the middle. DNA sequence: TGCGCCAGCAGCTTGGGGTCCAGGACAGGGGGAGACGAGACCCAGTACTTC. This yields the protein CASSLGSRTGGDETQYF.